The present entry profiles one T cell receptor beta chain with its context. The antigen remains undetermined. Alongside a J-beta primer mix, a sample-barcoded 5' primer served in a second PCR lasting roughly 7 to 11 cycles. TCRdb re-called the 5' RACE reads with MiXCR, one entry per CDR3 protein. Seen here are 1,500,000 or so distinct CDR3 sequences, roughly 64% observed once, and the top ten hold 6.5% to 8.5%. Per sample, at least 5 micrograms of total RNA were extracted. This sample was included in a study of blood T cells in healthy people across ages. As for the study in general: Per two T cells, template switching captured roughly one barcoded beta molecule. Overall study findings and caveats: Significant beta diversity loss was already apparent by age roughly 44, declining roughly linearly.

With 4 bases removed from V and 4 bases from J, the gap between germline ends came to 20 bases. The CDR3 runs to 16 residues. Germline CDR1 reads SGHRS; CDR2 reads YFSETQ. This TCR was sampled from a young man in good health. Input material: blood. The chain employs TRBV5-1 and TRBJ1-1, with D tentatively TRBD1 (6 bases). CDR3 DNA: TGCGCCAGCAGCCCAATGACAGGCCCTTTTGGCACTGAAGCTTTCTTT. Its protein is CASSPMTGPFGTEAFF.